Listed here are 15 T cell receptor beta chains from one sample, sequenced in a study of shared clonotypes between healthy human individuals. Assay used: immunoSEQ multiplex PCR; TCRdb lists only in-frame clones, some missing. The sample shows roughly 490,000 clones, about 79% of them seen only once. The sequencing input was PBMCs. Source of these receptors: a woman aged 40 to 55 in good health. Some clones in this sample may be carry-over from other donors' samples.

The V call is TRBV11-2, the J call TRBJ1-1; D remains unclear. CDR3 size: 13 residues. Germline CDR1 reads SGHAT; CDR2 reads FQNNGV. The V gene lost 6 bases and the J gene lost 6 bases, with 14 bases spanning the gap. The CDR3 loop reads CASSPLFSPEAFF. CDR3 nucleotides: TGTGCCAGCAGTCCTCTATTTTCACCTGAAGCTTTCTTT.

This rearrangement joins TRBV5-1 to TRBJ2-7; 8 positions agree with TRBD1. The V segment lost 0 bases and the J segment 5 bases; nucleotides outside the gene matches: 7. The germline V gene has CDR1 SGHRS and CDR2 YFSETQ. CDR3 length: 15 residues. The CDR3 DNA is TGCGCCAGCAGCTTGGTGCGGACAGGGAGCAACGAGCAGTACTTC. This gives the protein CASSLVRTGSNEQYF.

The rearrangement uses TRBV29-1 and TRBJ2-3, with D possibly TRBD2 on 5 matching bases. The CDR3 contains 16 residues. Trimming cost V 4 bases and J 2 bases, with 19 bases left between them. Germline CDR1 SQVTM, CDR2 ANQGSEA. CDR3 DNA: TGCAGCGTTGGGCAGCCGGGAACACTTGTCACAGATACGCAGTATTTT. Translating gives CSVGQPGTLVTDTQYF.

The chain links TRBV18 to TRBJ1-2, with TRBD1 matching over 7 bases. The germline V gene has CDR1 KGHSH and CDR2 LQKENI. V dropped 5 bases and J dropped 6; count of bases not matched to a gene: 6. The length of the CDR3 is 13 residues. Written as DNA, the CDR3 is TGTGCCAGCTCATCAGGGGGTGATAATGGCTACACCTTC. Translated, it gives CASSSGGDNGYTF.

This chain joins TRBV11-2 and TRBJ1-1; weak D call: TRBD1 (6 bases). The length of the CDR3 is 13 residues. CDR1 and CDR2 from the germline V gene are SGHAT and FQNNGV. V lost 4 bases, J lost 5 bases, and 11 bases lay in between. CDR3 sequence reads: CASSSTRGTEAFF. DNA for the CDR3: TGTGCCAGCAGCTCAACCAGGGGTACTGAAGCTTTCTTT.

The chain is built from TRBV5-1 and TRBJ1-2; D gene unclear. With 0 bases removed from V and 5 bases from J, the gap between germline ends came to 14 bases. Germline V gene lookup returns CDR1 SGHRS and CDR2 YFSETQ. The length of the CDR3 is 15 residues. For the CDR3, the DNA is TGCGCCAGCAGCTTGGCGGGTGAAGGGTGGTATGGCTACACCTTC. Residues: CASSLAGEGWYGYTF.

The chain couples TRBV2 to TRBJ1-5; TRBD1 might be the D (6 bases). This CDR3 comprises 13 residues. Trimming removed 1 base from V and 11 bases from J, with 12 bases in between. Germline loops: CDR1 SNHLY, CDR2 FYNNEI. CDR3 sequence (DNA): TGTGCCAGCAGTGAAGGCAGGGGAAAGTCCCAGCATTTT. It translates to CASSEGRGKSQHF.

The chain links TRBV6-6 to TRBJ2-1, with TRBD2 as a possible D gene (5 bases). V lost 6 bases and J 6 bases, leaving 12 bases between the germline ends. Per the germline V gene, CDR1 is MNHNY and CDR2 is SVGAGI (reference sequence). The CDR3 is 13 amino acids. The CDR3 coding sequence is TGTGCCAGCAGGGCTAGCTCGACCAATGAGCAGTTCTTC. Protein sequence: CASRASSTNEQFF.

Details on this clone: This likely came from a read error, as a far larger clone is one base away. The V gene is TRBV6-6, the J gene TRBJ2-5; D is unresolved. Germline values: CDR1 MNHNY, CDR2 SVGAGI (reference sequence). The V and J ends lost 6 bases and 5 bases respectively, with 13 bases between them. The CDR3 has 13 residues. In nucleotides, the CDR3 is TGTGCCAGCAGCCCTCAGCTCCAGGAGACCCAGTACTTC. This sequence encodes CASSPQLQETQYF.

The rearrangement joins TRBV28 to TRBJ2-7; maybe TRBD2 (5 bases). The V and J ends lost 2 bases and 5 bases respectively, with 13 bases between them. Germline V CDR1 and CDR2: MDHEN, SYDVKM. The CDR3 totals 14 residues. The CDR3 bases are TGTGCCAGCAGTTTACCGGGGATGAGGCACGAGCAGTACTTC. Its translation: CASSLPGMRHEQYF.

This clone showed up many times. This chain joins TRBV30 and TRBJ1-5, with D possibly matching TRBD1 (5 bases). The CDR3 runs to 13 residues. Germline V gene sequence: CDR1 GTSNPN, CDR2 SVGIG (reference sequence). V was cut by 5 bases and J by 3 bases, with 11 bases left in between. The CDR3 DNA is TGTGCCTGGGCAGACAGTTTCAATCAGCCCCAGCATTTT. Encoded protein: CAWADSFNQPQHF. Complete variable domain (other parts from reference TRBV30 and TRBJ1-5): SQTIHQWPATLVQPVGSPLSLECTVEGTSNPNLYWYRQAAGRGLQLLFYSVGIGQISSEVPQNLSASRPQDRQFILSSKKLLLSDSGFYLCAWADSFNQPQHFGDGTRLSIL.

Note on this clone: A far larger clone lies a single base away; this is likely a read error. The CDR3 here is CASSLGAGLGEQYV. CDR3 bases: TGTGCCAGCAGCTTGGGGGCAGGGTTGGGCGAGCAGTACGTC. The genes are TRBV5-4 and TRBJ2-7; the D gene is possibly TRBD1 (5 bases). The CDR3 runs to 14 residues. V lost 0 bases to trimming and J lost 6 bases, with 13 bases between them. Germline CDR1 reads SGHNT; CDR2 reads YYREEE (reference sequence).

The rearrangement joins TRBV11-2 to TRBJ2-7; D is unclear. The CDR3 totals 14 residues. CDR1 is SGHAT, CDR2 FQNNGV, per germline. The V gene lost 3 bases and the J gene lost 3 bases, with 12 bases spanning the gap. The CDR3 DNA is TGTGCCAGCAGCTTGGATGTCCCCCTCTACGAGCAGTACTTC. It encodes CASSLDVPLYEQYF. The full variable domain, completed using reference TRBV11-2 and TRBJ2-7, is EAGVAQSPRYKIIEKRQSVAFWCNPISGHATLYWYQQILGQGPKLLIQFQNNGVVDDSQLPKDRFSAERLKGVDSTLKIQPAKLEDSAVYLCASSLDVPLYEQYFGPGTRLTVT.

This clone was counted many times. The chain combines TRBV29-1 with TRBJ1-3; TRBD1 matches 7 bases. Germline assignment: CDR1 SQVTM and CDR2 ANQGSEA. The CDR3 totals 16 residues. The V segment lost 5 bases and the J segment 0 bases; nucleotides outside the gene matches: 10. The CDR3 protein is CSVLFPGQSSGNTIYF. DNA of the CDR3: TGCAGCGTTCTTTTTCCGGGACAGAGCTCTGGAAACACCATATATTTT.

The CDR3 DNA reads TGTGCCAGCAGCAGTGCGGTCCCATCCTACGAGCAGTACTTC. Its translation is CASSSAVPSYEQYF. The V gene is TRBV7-9, the J gene TRBJ2-7; unclear D gene. Deletions cut 5 bases from V and 1 base from J, with 12 bases between. CDR1 SEHNR and CDR2 FQNEAQ come from the germline V gene (reference sequence). This CDR3 spans 14 amino acids.